This TCR beta chain was captured in a study of CD8 T cells in Susac syndrome. CDR3 length: 12 amino acids. Trimming took 4 bases from V and 9 from J, leaving 10 bases between them. CDR1 is LNHNV and CDR2 is YYDKDF in the germline V gene (reference sequence). After extraction with the RNeasy kit, about 0.45 to 1 ug of the RNA was reverse transcribed using random hexamers. MiXCR was run by TCRdb on the immunoSEQ multiplex PCR reads, yielding one entry per CDR3 protein. The repertoire includes fewer than 85,000 distinct CDR3 sequences, roughly 95% of them detected once, and approximately 0.49% sits in the top ten.

V gene TRBV15 combines with J gene TRBJ2-1; D perhaps matches TRBD2 (5 bases). The TCR sequence derives from a human donor with Susac syndrome. Source material: CD8+ T cells from PBMCs. The CDR3 DNA reads as TGTGCCACCAGCACCCCTAGCACTGAGCAGTTCTTC. It codes for CATSTPSTEQFF.